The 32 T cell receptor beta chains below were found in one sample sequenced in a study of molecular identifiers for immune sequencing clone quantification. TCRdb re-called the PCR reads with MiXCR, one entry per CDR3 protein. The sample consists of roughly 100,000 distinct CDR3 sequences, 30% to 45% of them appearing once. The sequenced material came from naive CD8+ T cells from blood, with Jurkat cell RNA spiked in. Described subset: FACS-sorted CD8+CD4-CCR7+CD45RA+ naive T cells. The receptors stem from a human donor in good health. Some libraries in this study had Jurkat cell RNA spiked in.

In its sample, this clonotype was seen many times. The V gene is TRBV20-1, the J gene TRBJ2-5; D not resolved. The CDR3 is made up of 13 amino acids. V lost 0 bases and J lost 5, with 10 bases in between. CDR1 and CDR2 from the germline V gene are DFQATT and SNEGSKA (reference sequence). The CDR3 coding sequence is TGCAGTGCTAGAGAATCTCTAGAGGAGACCCAGTACTTC. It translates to CSARESLEETQYF.

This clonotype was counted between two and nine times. The CDR3 loop reads CASSKPRGLAGPTDTQYF. CDR3 sequence (DNA): TGTGCCAGCAGTAAACCGAGGGGGCTAGCGGGACCCACAGATACGCAGTATTTT. The rearrangement uses TRBV6-5 and TRBJ2-3, with 9 bases fitting TRBD2. V shed 5 bases, J shed 2 bases, and the junction held 14 bases outside the gene matches. The length of the CDR3 is 18 residues. Germline V gene sequence: CDR1 MNHEY, CDR2 SVGAGI.

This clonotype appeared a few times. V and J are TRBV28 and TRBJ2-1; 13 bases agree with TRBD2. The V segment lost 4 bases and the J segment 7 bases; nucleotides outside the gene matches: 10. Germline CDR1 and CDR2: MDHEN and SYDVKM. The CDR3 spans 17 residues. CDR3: CASSSPGLAGDNNEQFF. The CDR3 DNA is TGTGCCAGCAGTTCCCCCGGACTAGCGGGAGATAATAATGAGCAGTTCTTC.

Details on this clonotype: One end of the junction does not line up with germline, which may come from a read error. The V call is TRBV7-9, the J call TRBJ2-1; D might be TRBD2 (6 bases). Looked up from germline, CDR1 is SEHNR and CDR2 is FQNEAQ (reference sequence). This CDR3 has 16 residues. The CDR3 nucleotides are TGTGCCAGCAGCCCCCGGGAAGCGGGCCTGTACATTGAGCAGTTCTTC. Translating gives CASSPREAGLYIEQFF.

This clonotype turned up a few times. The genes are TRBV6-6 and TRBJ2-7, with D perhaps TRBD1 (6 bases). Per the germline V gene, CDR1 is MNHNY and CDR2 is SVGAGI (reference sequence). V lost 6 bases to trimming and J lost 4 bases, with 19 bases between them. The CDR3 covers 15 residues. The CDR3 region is CASSHWTARRYEQYF. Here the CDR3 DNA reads TGTGCCAGCAGCCACTGGACAGCCAGAAGATACGAGCAGTACTTC.

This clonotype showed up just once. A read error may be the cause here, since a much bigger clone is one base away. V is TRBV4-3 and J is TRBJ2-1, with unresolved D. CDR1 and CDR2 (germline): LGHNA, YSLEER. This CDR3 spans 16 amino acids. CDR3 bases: TGCGCCAGCAGCCCGGAGAGCAGAAGCTCCTACGATGAGCAGTTCTTC. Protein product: CASSPESRSSYDEQFF.

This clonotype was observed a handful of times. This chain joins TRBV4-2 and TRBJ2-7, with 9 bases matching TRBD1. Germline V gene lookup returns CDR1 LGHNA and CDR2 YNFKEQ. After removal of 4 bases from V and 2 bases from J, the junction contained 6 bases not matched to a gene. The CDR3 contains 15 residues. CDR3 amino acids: CASSRSGTGPYEQYF. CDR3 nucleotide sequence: TGTGCCAGCAGCCGATCCGGGACAGGGCCCTACGAGCAGTACTTC.

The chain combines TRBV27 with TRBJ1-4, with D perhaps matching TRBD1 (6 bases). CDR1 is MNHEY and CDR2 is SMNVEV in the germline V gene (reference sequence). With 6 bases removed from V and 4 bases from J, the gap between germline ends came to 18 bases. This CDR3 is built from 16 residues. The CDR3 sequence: CASSTAGEGVNEKLFF. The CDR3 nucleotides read TGTGCCAGCAGCACCGCAGGGGAGGGGGTTAATGAAAAACTGTTTTTT. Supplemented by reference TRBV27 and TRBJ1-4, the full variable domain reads EAQVTQNPRYLITVTGKKLTVTCSQNMNHEYMSWYRQDPGLGLRQIYYSMNVEVTDKGDVPEGYKVSRKEKRNFPLILESPSPNQTSLYFCASSTAGEGVNEKLFFGSGTQLSVL.

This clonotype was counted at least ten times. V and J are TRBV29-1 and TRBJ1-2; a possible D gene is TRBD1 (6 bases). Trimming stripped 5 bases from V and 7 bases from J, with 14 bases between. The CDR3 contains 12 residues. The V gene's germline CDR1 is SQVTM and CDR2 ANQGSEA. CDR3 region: CSVPGEVGGYTF. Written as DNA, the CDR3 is TGCAGCGTTCCAGGGGAAGTTGGTGGCTACACCTTC.

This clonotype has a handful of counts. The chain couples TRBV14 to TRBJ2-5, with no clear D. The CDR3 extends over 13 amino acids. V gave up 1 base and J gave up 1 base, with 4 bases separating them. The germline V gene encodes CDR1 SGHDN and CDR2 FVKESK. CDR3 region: CASSQGIQETQYF. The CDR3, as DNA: TGTGCCAGCAGCCAAGGGATCCAAGAGACCCAGTACTTC.

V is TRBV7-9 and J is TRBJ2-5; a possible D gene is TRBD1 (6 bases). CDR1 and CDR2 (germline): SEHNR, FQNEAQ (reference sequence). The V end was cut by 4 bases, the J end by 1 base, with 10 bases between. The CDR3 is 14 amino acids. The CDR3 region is CASSSWDTQETQYF. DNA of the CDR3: TGTGCCAGCAGCTCCTGGGACACCCAAGAGACCCAGTACTTC.

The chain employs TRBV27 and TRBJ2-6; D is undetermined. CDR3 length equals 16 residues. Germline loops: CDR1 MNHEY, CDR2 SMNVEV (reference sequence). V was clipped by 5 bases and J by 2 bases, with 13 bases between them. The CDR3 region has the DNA TGTGCCAGCAGTCTCACCGGTGGAGCTGGGGCCAACGTCCTGACTTTC. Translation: CASSLTGGAGANVLTF. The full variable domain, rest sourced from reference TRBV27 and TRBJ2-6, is EAQVTQNPRYLITVTGKKLTVTCSQNMNHEYMSWYRQDPGLGLRQIYYSMNVEVTDKGDVPEGYKVSRKEKRNFPLILESPSPNQTSLYFCASSLTGGAGANVLTFGAGSRLTVL.

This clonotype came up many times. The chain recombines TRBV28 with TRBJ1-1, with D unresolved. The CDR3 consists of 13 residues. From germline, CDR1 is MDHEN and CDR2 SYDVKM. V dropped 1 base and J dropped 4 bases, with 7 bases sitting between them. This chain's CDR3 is CASSLLVGTEAFF. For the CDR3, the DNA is TGTGCCAGCAGTTTATTGGTGGGCACTGAAGCTTTCTTT.

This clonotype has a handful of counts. The CDR3 reads CASSYSTGPKNIQYF. Here the CDR3 DNA reads TGTGCCAGCAGTTACTCAACGGGGCCCAAAAACATTCAGTACTTC. This chain connects TRBV6-5 to TRBJ2-4; TRBD1 or TRBD2 may be the D gene (5 bases each). Germline V gene sequence: CDR1 MNHEY, CDR2 SVGAGI. V dropped 0 bases and J dropped 2 bases, with 8 bases sitting between them. This CDR3 is built from 15 residues.

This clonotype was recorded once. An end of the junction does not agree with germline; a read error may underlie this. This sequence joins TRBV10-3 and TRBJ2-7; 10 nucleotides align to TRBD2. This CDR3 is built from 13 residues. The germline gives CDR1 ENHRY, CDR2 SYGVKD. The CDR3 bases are TGTGCCAACCAGCGGGAGGGCAGGTACGAGCAGTCCTTC. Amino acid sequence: CANQREGRYEQSF.

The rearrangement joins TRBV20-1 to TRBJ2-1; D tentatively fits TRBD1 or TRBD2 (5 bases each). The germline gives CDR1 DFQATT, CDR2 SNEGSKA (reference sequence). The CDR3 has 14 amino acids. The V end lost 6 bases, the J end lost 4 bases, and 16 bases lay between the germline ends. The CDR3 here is CSARSLGEYNEQFF. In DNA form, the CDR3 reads TGCAGTGCCCGCTCATTGGGGGAGTACAATGAGCAGTTCTTC.

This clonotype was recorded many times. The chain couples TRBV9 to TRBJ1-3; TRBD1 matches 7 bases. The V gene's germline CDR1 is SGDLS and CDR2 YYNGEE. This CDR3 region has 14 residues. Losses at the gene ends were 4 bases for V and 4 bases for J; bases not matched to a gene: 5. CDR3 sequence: CASSTTGVGNTIYF. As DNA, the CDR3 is TGTGCCAGCAGCACTACAGGGGTAGGAAACACCATATATTTT.

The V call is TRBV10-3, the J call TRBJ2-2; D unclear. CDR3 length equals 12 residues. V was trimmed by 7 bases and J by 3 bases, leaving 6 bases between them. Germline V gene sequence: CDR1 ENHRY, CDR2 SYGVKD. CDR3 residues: CAITGHTGELFF. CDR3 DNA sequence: TGTGCCATCACAGGTCACACCGGGGAGCTGTTTTTT.

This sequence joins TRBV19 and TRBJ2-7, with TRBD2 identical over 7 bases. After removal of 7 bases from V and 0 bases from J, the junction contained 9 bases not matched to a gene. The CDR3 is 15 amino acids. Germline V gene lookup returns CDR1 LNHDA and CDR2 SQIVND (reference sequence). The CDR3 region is CASTRELADSYEQYF. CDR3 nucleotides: TGTGCCAGTACCCGAGAGCTAGCGGACTCCTACGAGCAGTACTTC. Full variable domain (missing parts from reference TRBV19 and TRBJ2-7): DGGITQSPKYLFRKEGQNVTLSCEQNLNHDAMYWYRQDPGQGLRLIYYSQIVNDFQKGDIAEGYSVSREKKESFPLTVTSAQKNPTAFYLCASTRELADSYEQYFGPGTRLTVT.

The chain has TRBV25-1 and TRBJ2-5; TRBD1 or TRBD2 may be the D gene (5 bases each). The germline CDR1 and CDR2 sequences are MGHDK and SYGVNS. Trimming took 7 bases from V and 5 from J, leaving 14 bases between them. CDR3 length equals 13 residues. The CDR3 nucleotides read TGTGCCAGCACCGGTGGGGGTCACGAGACCCAGTACTTC. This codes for CASTGGGHETQYF.

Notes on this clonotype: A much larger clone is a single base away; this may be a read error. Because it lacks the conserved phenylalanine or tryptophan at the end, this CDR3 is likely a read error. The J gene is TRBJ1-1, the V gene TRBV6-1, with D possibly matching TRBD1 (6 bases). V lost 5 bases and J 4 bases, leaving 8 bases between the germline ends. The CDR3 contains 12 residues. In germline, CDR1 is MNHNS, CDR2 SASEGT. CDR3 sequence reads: CASSIRGTEAFI. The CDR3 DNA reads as TGTGCCAGCAGTATCAGGGGCACTGAAGCTTTCATT.

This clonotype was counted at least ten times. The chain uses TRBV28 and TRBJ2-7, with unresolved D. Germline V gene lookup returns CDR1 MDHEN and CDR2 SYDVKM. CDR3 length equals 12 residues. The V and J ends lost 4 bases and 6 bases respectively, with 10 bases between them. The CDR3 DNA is TGTGCCAGCAGTTCCACGAGTCTCGAGCAGTACTTC. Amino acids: CASSSTSLEQYF.

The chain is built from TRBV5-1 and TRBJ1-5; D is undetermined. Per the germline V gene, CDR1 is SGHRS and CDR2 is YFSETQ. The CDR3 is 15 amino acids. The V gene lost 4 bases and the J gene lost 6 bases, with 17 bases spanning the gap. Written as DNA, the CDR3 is TGCGCCAGCAGCCAGTTCAGTGGGGAGGGTCAGCCCCAGCATTTT. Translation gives CASSQFSGEGQPQHF.

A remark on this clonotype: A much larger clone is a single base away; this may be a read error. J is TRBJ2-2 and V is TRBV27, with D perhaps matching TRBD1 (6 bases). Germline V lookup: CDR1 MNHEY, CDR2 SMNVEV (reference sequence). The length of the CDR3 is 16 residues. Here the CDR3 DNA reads TGTGCCTGCAGTTACCTAACAGGGAAGTACACCGGGGAGCTGTTTTTT. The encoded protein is CACSYLTGKYTGELFF.

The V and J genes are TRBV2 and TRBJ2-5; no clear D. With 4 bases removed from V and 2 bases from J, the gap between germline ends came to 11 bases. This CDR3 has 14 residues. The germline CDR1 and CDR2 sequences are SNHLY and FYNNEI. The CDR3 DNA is TGTGCCAGCAGTGGGTTGGAAGGACAAGAGACCCAGTACTTC. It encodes CASSGLEGQETQYF. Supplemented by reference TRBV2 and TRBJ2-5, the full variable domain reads EPEVTQTPSHQVTQMGQEVILRCVPISNHLYFYWYRQILGQKVEFLVSFYNNEISEKSEIFDDQFSVERPDGSNFTLKIRSTKLEDSAMYFCASSGLEGQETQYFGPGTRLLVL.

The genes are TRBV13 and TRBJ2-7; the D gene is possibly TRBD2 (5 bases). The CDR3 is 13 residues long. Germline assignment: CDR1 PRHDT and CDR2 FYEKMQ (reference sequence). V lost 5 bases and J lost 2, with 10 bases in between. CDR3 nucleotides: TGTGCCAGCAGCATTCTAGCAACCTACGAGCAGTACTTC. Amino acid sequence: CASSILATYEQYF.

CDR3 sequence reads: CASSQARLGTEAFF. The CDR3 DNA sequence: TGCGCCAGCAGCCAAGCCAGGTTGGGCACTGAAGCTTTCTTT. V is TRBV4-3 and J is TRBJ1-1, with D unclear. From germline, CDR1 is LGHNA and CDR2 YSLEER. V was clipped by 1 base and J by 4 bases, with 10 bases between them. The CDR3 totals 14 residues.

The CDR3 DNA is TGTGCCAGTCGTAACGGACCCTACGAGCAGTACTTC. Its translation: CASRNGPYEQYF. V and J are TRBV6-1 and TRBJ2-7; D is ambiguous. CDR3 length: 12 amino acids. Germline values: CDR1 MNHNS, CDR2 SASEGT. Trimming pared 9 bases from V and 2 bases from J, leaving 11 bases between.

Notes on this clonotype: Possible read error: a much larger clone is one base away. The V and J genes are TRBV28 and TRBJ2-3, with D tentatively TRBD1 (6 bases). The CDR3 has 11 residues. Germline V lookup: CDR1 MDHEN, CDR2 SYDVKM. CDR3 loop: CASSLTGAQNF. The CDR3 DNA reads TGTGCCAGCAGTTTGACAGGAGCGCAGAATTTT.

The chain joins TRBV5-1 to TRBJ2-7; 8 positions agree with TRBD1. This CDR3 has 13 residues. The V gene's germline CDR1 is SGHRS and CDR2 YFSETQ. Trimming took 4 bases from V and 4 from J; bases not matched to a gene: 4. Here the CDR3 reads CASSPGQEYEQYF. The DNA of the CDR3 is TGCGCCAGCAGCCCGGGACAGGAGTACGAGCAGTACTTC.

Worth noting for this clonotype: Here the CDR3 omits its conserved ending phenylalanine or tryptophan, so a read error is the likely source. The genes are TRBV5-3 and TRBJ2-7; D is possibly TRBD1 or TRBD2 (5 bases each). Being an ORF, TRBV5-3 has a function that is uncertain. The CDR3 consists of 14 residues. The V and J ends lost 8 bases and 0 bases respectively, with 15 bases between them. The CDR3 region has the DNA TGTGCCAGCGGCCGGGACGGGCTCTCCTACGAGCAGTACATC. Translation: CASGRDGLSYEQYI.

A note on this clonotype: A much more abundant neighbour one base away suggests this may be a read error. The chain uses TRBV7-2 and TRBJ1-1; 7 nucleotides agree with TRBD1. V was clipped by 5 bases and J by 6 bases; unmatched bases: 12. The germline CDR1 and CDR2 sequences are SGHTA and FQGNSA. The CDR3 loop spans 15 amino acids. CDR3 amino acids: CASSIVVTGVAEAFF. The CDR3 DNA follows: TGTGCCAGCAGCATAGTTGTCACAGGGGTAGCTGAAGCTTTCTTT.